Shown below are 18 T cell receptor beta chains from a single sample sequenced in a study of beta chain features in type 1 diabetes. Overall study findings and caveats: Across all four CD4+ subsets, people with type 1 diabetes showed modestly shorter TCRB CDR3s.

Every bit of the isolated RNA underwent reverse transcription, so sequencing read expressed TCRB transcripts. Clones were read by immunoSEQ multiplex PCR, and TCRdb kept only the in-frame ones, dropping some. The sample has around 690,000 clones; roughly 12% are singletons. These receptors are not linked to any known antigen. The sequenced sample consisted of naive CD4+ T cells from blood. The receptors derive from a man aged 25-40 years with type 1 diabetes.

The J gene is TRBJ1-6, the V gene TRBV25-1; weak D call: TRBD1 (6 bases). Germline lookup yields CDR1 MGHDK and CDR2 SYGVNS. The CDR3 loop spans 13 amino acids. V gave up 7 bases and J gave up 10 bases, with 14 bases separating them. CDR3 sequence: CASMDQGNSPLHF. The CDR3 DNA reads as TGTGCCAGCATGGACCAGGGGAACTCACCCCTCCACTTT.

This clone was recorded a few times. Other nucleotide sequences in the sample specify the same CDR3. V and J are TRBV5-4 and TRBJ2-7; D unclear. Between the trimmed V and J ends, which lost 4 bases and 3 bases, there was a span of 5 bases. Germline CDR1 and CDR2: SGHNT and YYREEE (reference sequence). The CDR3 has 11 amino acids. In DNA, the CDR3 is TGTGCCAGCAGCCTTAACTACGAGCAGTACTTC. Translating it yields CASSLNYEQYF.

This chain links TRBV4-3 with TRBJ2-3; D remains ambiguous. Trimming left V 1 base short and J 6 bases short, with 17 bases between. Germline values: CDR1 LGHNA, CDR2 YSLEER. This CDR3 is built from 16 residues. CDR3 bases: TGCGCCAGCAGCCAAGCCAACGCGAGGTATGGGGATACGCAGTATTTT. Encoded protein: CASSQANARYGDTQYF.

Comment on this clone: At the DNA level, this CDR3 is encoded by other sequences in the same sample as well. V is TRBV5-1 and J is TRBJ2-7; D ambiguous. There are 12 residues in the CDR3. V was pared by 3 bases and J by 4 bases, with 8 bases between. Germline values: CDR1 SGHRS, CDR2 YFSETQ. CDR3 amino acids: CASSSTAYEQYF. DNA of the CDR3: TGCGCCAGCAGCTCGACGGCGTACGAGCAGTACTTC. Full variable domain (outside the CDR3, taken from reference TRBV5-1 and TRBJ2-7): KAGVTQTPRYLIKTRGQQVTLSCSPISGHRSVSWYQQTPGQGLQFLFEYFSETQRNKGNFPGRFSGRQFSNSRSEMNVSTLELGDSALYLCASSSTAYEQYFGPGTRLTVT.

This clone was counted between two and nine times. This chain joins TRBV10-3 and TRBJ2-3; TRBD1 matches at 9 bases. The CDR3 is 16 amino acids. Germline CDR1 is ENHRY and CDR2 is SYGVKD. The J segment lost 6 bases and the V segment lost 4 bases, leaving 11 bases of the junction unmatched. CDR3 DNA: TGTGCCATCAGTGGGTCGACAGGGGGGCGGACCGATACGCAGTATTTT. Translation gives CAISGSTGGRTDTQYF.

This clone was counted only a few times. This sequence joins TRBV11-3 and TRBJ2-7; D is uncertain. The CDR3 is made up of 11 amino acids. Trimming shortened V by 7 bases and J by 6 bases, and 10 bases separated the two germline ends. Looked up from germline, CDR1 is SGHNT and CDR2 is YENEEA. Here the CDR3 reads CASTGRLEQYF. The CDR3 bases are TGTGCCAGCACCGGCAGACTCGAGCAGTACTTC. The full variable domain, rest sourced from reference TRBV11-3 and TRBJ2-7, is EAGVVQSPRYKIIEKKQPVAFWCNPISGHNTLYWYLQNLGQGPELLIRYENEEAVDDSQLPKDRFSAERLKGVDSTLKIQPAELGDSAVYLCASTGRLEQYFGPGTRLTVT.

This clone was detected only a few times. The genes are TRBV18 and TRBJ2-1; 12 bases line up with TRBD2. Germline CDR1 reads KGHSH; CDR2 reads LQKENI. The CDR3 has 18 amino acids. The V gene end was trimmed by 6 bases and the J gene end by 0 bases; junction bases not matched to a gene: 9. The CDR3 region has the DNA TGTGCCAGCTCCCAAACTAGCGGGGGGACGGTCTCCTACAATGAGCAGTTCTTC. This codes for CASSQTSGGTVSYNEQFF.

V and J are TRBV7-2 and TRBJ1-2; TRBD1 aligns across 7 bases. The V and J ends lost 0 bases and 7 bases, in that order; junction bases with no gene match: 5. Germline V gene data show CDR1 as SGHTA and CDR2 as FQGNSA. The CDR3 contains 14 residues. CDR3 sequence: CASSLAGGGTGYTF. Written as DNA, the CDR3 is TGTGCCAGCAGCTTAGCTGGAGGGGGCACTGGCTACACCTTC.

The rearrangement joins TRBV10-3 to TRBJ2-3, with D perhaps matching TRBD2 (5 bases). The V and J ends lost 3 bases and 2 bases respectively, with 9 bases between them. CDR1 ENHRY and CDR2 SYGVKD come from the germline V gene. The CDR3 consists of 14 residues. CDR3 sequence: CAISDLGDTDTQYF. The CDR3 nucleotides read TGTGCCATCAGTGACCTGGGAGACACAGATACGCAGTATTTT.

This clone was detected a few times. J is TRBJ1-6 and V is TRBV25-1; D remains unclear. The CDR3 runs 13 residues. The V and J ends lost 2 bases and 15 bases respectively, with 14 bases between them. From germline, CDR1 is MGHDK and CDR2 SYGVNS. CDR3 protein: CASSEMRAWGLHF. As DNA, the CDR3 is TGTGCCAGCAGTGAAATGAGGGCCTGGGGCCTCCACTTT.

This clone was observed a handful of times. The chain has TRBV4-3 and TRBJ1-3; 10 nucleotides line up with TRBD1. Unmatched junction bases numbered 3, after V lost 4 bases and J lost 0 bases. The CDR3 spans 16 residues. Germline CDR1 LGHNA, CDR2 YSLEER. Written as DNA, the CDR3 is TGCGCCAGCAGCCGGGACAGGGGAAGCTCTGGAAACACCATATATTTT. This translates into CASSRDRGSSGNTIYF.

CDR3 in DNA: TGTGCCAGCAGGAAGACAGGAAGGAACACCGGGGAGCTGTTTTTT. Residues: CASRKTGRNTGELFF. This rearrangement joins TRBV2 to TRBJ2-2; tentatively, D is TRBD1 (6 bases). CDR3 size: 15 residues. Trimming removed 6 bases at V and 1 base at J, with 12 bases between. CDR1 is SNHLY and CDR2 is FYNNEI in the germline V gene.

V gene TRBV4-3 combines with J gene TRBJ2-7; tentatively, D is TRBD1 or TRBD2 (5 bases each). This CDR3 has 17 residues. V was cut by 2 bases and J by 2 bases, with 19 bases left in between. The germline V gene has CDR1 LGHNA and CDR2 YSLEER. The CDR3 region has the DNA TGCGCCAGCAGCCAAAAGACTCACCGGGACGCAGCCTACGAGCAGTACTTC. This gives the protein CASSQKTHRDAAYEQYF.

The chain couples TRBV23-1 to TRBJ2-7; unclear D gene. TRBV23-1 is an ORF, with its function uncertain. This CDR3 spans 12 amino acids. V was trimmed by 10 bases and J by 6 bases, leaving 16 bases between them. This CDR3 is CATIPLIREQYF. The CDR3 region has the DNA TGCGCCACCATCCCCCTCATTCGCGAGCAGTACTTC.

This clone came up a few times. The rearrangement uses TRBV29-1 and TRBJ2-1, with D perhaps TRBD1 or TRBD2 (6 bases each). V lost 3 bases to trimming and J lost 12 bases, with 21 bases between them. The CDR3 length is 14 residues. In germline, CDR1 is SQVTM, CDR2 ANQGSEA. In DNA, the CDR3 is TGCAGCGTTGAGTTCGGGGGCCCAAAAAGCGGGCAGTTCTTC. Translating it yields CSVEFGGPKSGQFF.

This chain connects TRBV7-2 to TRBJ2-1, with TRBD2 matching 9 bases. After removal of 5 bases from V and 2 bases from J, the junction contained 10 bases not matched to a gene. Germline V gives CDR1 SGHTA, CDR2 FQGNSA. CDR3 length: 17 amino acids. The CDR3 region is CASSRPAGGGAYNEQFF. CDR3 coding DNA: TGTGCCAGCAGCCGCCCGGCCGGCGGGGGGGCCTACAATGAGCAGTTCTTC.

This clone has only a few counts. This chain uses TRBV6-1 with TRBJ2-1; TRBD2 agrees at 9 bases. This CDR3 comprises 17 residues. V dropped 1 base and J dropped 1; count of bases not matched to a gene: 5. Germline V gene sequence: CDR1 MNHNS, CDR2 SASEGT. The CDR3 DNA follows: TGTGCCAGCAGTGAAGAATTCGCGGGAGGGTCCTACAATGAGCAGTTCTTC. It codes for CASSEEFAGGSYNEQFF.

This chain connects TRBV30 to TRBJ2-1, with no clear D. This CDR3 contains 19 residues. V lost 3 bases and J 0 bases, leaving 24 bases between the germline ends. The germline CDR1 and CDR2 sequences are GTSNPN and SVGIG (reference sequence). As DNA, the CDR3 is TGTGCCTGGAGCTCTCTATCACCGGGCTCTGGTAGCTCCTACAATGAGCAGTTCTTC. Encoded protein: CAWSSLSPGSGSSYNEQFF.